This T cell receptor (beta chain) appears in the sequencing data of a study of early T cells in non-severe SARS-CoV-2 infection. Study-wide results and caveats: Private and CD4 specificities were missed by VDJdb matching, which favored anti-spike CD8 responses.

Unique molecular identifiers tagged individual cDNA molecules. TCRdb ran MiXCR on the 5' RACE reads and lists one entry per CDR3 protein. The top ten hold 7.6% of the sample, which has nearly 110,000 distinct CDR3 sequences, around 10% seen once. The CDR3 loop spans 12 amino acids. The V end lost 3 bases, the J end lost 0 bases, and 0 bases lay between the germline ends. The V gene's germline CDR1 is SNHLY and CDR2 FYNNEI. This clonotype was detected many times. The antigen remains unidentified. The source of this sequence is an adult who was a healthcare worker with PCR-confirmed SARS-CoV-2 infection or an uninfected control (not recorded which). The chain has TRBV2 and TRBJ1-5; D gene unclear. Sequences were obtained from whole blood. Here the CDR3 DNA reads TGTGCCAGCAGTGATAGCAATCAGCCCCAGCATTTT. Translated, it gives CASSDSNQPQHF.